The clone carrying this TCR beta chain turned up a few times. What it binds is not known. The sample comes from a study of T cells in Graves' hyperthyroidism and ophthalmopathy. General study points: The model predicted ophthalmopathy a median roughly 6.5 months before onset. In blood, most of the thyroid clonotypes expanded above 0.001 were also present.

Amplification of TCR beta CDR3 regions was performed using RNA transcripts as template. HTBI primers drove first-round RT-PCR of the TCR CDR3. MiXCR, run by TCRdb on the multiplex PCR reads, gives a single entry per CDR3 protein. The table shows 300,000 to 500,000 distinct CDR3 sequences, with 15% occurring only once. Patients aged 18 to 65 had newly diagnosed hyperthyroidism that had lasted under 2 months. V shed 0 bases and J 4 bases; nucleotides not matched to a gene: 6. The CDR3 is made up of 19 amino acids. CDR1 SGDLS and CDR2 YYNGEE come from the germline V gene. Sequencing was performed on blood. This sequence was found in a woman younger than 45 with Graves' hyperthyroidism. The chain joins TRBV9 to TRBJ2-2; 16 bases agree with TRBD2. CDR3 in amino acids: CASSVGGLAGGPITGELFF. The CDR3 nucleotides are TGTGCCAGCAGCGTAGGGGGACTAGCGGGAGGGCCGATCACCGGGGAGCTGTTTTTT.